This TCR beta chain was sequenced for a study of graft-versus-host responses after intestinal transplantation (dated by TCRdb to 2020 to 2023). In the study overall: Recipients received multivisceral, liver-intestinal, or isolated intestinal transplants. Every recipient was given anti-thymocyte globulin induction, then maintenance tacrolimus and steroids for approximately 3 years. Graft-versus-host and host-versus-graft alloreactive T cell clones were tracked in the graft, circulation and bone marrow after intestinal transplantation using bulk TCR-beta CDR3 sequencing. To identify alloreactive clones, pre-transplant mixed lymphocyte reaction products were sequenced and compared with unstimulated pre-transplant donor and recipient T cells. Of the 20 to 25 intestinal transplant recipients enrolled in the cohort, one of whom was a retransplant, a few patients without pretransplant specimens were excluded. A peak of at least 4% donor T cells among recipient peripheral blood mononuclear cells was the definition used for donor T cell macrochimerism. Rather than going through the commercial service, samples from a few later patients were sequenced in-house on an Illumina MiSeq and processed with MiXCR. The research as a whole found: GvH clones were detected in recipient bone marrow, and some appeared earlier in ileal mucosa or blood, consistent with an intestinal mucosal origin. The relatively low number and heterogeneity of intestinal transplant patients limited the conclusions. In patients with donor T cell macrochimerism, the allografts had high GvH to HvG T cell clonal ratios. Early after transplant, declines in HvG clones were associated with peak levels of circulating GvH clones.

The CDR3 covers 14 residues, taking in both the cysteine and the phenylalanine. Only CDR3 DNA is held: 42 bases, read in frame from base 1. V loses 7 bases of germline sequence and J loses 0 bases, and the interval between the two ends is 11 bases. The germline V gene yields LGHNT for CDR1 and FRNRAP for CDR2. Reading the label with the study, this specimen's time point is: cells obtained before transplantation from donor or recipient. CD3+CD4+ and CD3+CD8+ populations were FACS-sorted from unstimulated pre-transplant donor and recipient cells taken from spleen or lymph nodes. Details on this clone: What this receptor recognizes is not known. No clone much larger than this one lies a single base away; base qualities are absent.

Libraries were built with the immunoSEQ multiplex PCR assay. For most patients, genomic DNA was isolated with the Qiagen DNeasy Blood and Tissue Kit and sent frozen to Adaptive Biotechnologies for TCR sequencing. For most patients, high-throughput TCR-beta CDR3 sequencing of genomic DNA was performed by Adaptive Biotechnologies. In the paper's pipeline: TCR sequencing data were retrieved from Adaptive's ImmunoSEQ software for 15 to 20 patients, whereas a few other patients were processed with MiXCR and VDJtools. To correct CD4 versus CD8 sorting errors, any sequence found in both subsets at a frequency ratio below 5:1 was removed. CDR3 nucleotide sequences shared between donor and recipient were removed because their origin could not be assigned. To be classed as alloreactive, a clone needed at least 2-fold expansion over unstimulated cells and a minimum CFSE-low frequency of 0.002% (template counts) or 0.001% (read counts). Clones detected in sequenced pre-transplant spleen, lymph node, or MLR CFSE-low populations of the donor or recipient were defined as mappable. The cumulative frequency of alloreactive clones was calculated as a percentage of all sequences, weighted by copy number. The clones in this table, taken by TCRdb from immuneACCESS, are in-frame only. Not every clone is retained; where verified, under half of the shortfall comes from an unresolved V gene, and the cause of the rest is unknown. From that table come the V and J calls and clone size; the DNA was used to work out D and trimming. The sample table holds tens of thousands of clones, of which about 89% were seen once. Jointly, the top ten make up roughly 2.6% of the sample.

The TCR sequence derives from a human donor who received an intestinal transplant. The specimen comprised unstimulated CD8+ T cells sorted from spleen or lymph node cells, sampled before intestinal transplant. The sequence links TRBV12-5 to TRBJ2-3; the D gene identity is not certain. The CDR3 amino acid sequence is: CASAQTPSTDTQYF. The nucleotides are TGTGCTAGTGCCCAGACTCCTAGCACAGATACGCAGTATTTT.